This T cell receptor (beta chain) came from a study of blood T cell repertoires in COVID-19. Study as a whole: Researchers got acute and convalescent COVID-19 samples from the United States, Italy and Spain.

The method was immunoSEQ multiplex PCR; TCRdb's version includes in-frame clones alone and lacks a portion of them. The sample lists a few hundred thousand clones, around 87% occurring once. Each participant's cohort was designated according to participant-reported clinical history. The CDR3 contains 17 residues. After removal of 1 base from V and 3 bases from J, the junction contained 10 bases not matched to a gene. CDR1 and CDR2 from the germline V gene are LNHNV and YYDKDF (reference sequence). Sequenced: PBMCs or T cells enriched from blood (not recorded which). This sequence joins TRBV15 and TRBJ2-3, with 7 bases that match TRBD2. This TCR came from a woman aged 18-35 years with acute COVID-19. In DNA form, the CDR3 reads TGTGCCACCAGCAGAGGGCCGCGCGCTAGCGGAACAGATACGCAGTATTTT. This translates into CATSRGPRASGTDTQYF.